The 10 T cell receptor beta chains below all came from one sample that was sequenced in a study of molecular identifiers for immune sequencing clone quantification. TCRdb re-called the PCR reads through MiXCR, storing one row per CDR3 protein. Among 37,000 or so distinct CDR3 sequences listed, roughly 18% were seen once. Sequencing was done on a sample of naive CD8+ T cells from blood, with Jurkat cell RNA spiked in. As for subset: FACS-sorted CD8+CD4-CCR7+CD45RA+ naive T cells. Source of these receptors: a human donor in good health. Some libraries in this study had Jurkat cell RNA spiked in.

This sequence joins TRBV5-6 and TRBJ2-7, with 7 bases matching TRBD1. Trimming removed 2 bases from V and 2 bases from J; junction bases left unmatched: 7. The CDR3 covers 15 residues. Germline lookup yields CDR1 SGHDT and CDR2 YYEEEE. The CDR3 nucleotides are TGTGCCAGCAGCTTCCCGGACAGGCTCCCCTACGAGCAGTACTTC. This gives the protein CASSFPDRLPYEQYF.

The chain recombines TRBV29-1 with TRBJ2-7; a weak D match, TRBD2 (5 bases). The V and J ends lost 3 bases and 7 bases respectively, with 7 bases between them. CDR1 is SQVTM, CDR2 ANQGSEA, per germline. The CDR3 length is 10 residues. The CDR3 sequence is CSVEGEEQYF. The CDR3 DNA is TGCAGCGTTGAGGGAGAGGAGCAGTACTTC.

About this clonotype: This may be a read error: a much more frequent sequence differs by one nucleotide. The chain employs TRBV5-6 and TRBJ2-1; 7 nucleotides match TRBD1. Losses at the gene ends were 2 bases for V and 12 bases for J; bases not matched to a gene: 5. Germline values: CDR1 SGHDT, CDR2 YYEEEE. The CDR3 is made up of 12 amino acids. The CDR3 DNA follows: TGTGCCAGCAGCTTACGACAGGGTCCGCAGTTCTTC. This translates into CASSLRQGPQFF.

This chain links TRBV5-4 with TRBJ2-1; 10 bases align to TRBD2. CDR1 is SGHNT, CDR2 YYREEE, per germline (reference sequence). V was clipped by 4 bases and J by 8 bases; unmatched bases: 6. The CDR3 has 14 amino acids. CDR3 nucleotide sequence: TGTGCCAGCAGCCAGGGACTAGCGATGGATGAGCAGTTCTTC. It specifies CASSQGLAMDEQFF.

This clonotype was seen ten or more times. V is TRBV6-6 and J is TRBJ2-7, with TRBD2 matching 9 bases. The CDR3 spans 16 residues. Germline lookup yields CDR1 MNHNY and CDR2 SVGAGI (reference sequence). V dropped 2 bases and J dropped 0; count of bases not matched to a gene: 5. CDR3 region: CASSYDISGSSYEQYF. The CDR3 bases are TGTGCCAGCAGTTACGATATTAGCGGGAGCTCCTACGAGCAGTACTTC.

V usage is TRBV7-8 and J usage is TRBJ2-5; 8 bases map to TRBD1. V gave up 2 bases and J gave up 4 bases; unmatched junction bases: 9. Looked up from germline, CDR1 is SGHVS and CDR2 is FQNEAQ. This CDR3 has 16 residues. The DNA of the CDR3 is TGTGCCAGCAGCTTACCATCAGGGACAGGTCTAGAGACCCAGTACTTC. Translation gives CASSLPSGTGLETQYF. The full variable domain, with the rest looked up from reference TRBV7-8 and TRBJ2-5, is GAGVSQSPRYKVAKRGQDVALRCDPISGHVSLFWYQQALGQGPEFLTYFQNEAQLDKSGLPSDRFFAERPEGSVSTLKIQRTQQEDSAVYLCASSLPSGTGLETQYFGPGTRLLVL.

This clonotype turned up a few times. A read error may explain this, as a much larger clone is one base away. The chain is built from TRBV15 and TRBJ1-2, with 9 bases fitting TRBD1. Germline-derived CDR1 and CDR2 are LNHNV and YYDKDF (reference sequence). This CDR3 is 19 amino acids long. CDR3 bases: TGTGCCATCAGCAGAGATTTAGCACAGGGGGCGCCGATTAACTATGGCTACACCTTC. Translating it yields CAISRDLAQGAPINYGYTF.

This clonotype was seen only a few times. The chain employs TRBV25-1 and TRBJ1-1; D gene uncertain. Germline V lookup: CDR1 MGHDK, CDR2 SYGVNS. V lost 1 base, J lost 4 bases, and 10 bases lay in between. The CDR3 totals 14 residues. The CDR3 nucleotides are TGTGCCAGCAGTGAATCGGGATTTTTCACTGAAGCTTTCTTT. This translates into CASSESGFFTEAFF.

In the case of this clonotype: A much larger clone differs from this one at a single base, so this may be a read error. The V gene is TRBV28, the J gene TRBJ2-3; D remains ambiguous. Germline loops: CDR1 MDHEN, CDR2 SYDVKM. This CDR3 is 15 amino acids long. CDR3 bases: TGTGCCAGCAGTAATACAGAGCTAACCACAGATACGCAGTGTTTT. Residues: CASSNTELTTDTQCF.

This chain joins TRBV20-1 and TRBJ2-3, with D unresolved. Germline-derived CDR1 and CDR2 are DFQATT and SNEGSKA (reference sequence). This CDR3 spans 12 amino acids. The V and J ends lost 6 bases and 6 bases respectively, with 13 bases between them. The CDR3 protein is CSASPPSDTQYF. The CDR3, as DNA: TGCAGTGCCTCCCCTCCCAGTGATACGCAGTATTTT.